Listed below are T cell receptor beta chains from one sample, sequenced in a study of OX40 agonist ivuxolimab in advanced cancers. TCRdb's copy holds only in-frame clones and misses some; the assay was immunoSEQ multiplex PCR. The table records about 73,000 clones, around 89% of them present only once. Specimen: CD4+ or CD8+ T cells sorted from blood, collected in a trial of the OX40 agonist ivuxolimab. These receptors were obtained from an adult with an advanced solid tumor such as melanoma, head and neck, liver or kidney cancer. CDR3s include the opening cysteine and the closing phenylalanine or tryptophan. The D gene is left open where the match is weak. Some rows have no size entry. The others give once, few or many, or a class for an expanded clone.

j_call | d_call | clone_size | v_call | cdr3_nt | cdr3_aa
TRBJ2-7 | TRBD2 | NA | TRBV5-1 | TGCGCCAGCAGCTTGGAGGGACTAGCGGGAGGCTACGAGCAGTACTTC | CASSLEGLAGGYEQYF
TRBJ1-2 | NA | NA | TRBV20-1 | TGCAGTGCTAGAGATCCATATGGCTACACCTTC | CSARDPYGYTF
TRBJ2-5 | NA | NA | TRBV4-1 | TGCGCCAGCAGCCAAGACCTAGGAAGGGAGCAGTACTTC | CASSQDLGREQYF
TRBJ2-7 | TRBD1 | NA | TRBV5-6 | TGTGCCAGCAGCGGAGGGACAGGGGCCTCCTACGAGCAGTACTTC | CASSGGTGASYEQYF
TRBJ2-5 | NA | NA | TRBV5-1 | TGCGCCAGCAGTGGGGGTGCAGAGACCCAGTACTTC | CASSGGAETQYF
TRBJ1-4 | TRBD1 | NA | TRBV7-9 | TGTGCCAGCAGCTCATACAGACAGGGGGTCGATGAAAAACTGTTTTTT | CASSSYRQGVDEKLFF
TRBJ1-2 | NA | few | TRBV4-2 | TGTGCCAGCAGCCAAGGAGCCCCGACAGTCTATGGCTACACCTTC | CASSQGAPTVYGYTF
TRBJ2-7 | NA | NA | TRBV29-1 | TGCAGCGTTGAAGCCCCGGGGCCAGCCTACGAGCAGTACTTC | CSVEAPGPAYEQYF
TRBJ1-1 | NA | NA | TRBV5-6 | TGTGCCAGCAGCTTGGTAAGGTCGGTTAGGAACACTGAAGCTTTCTTT | CASSLVRSVRNTEAFF
TRBJ1-5 | NA | NA | TRBV11-2 | TGTGCCAGCAGCTTAGACGGGATTCAGCCCCAGCATTTT | CASSLDGIQPQHF